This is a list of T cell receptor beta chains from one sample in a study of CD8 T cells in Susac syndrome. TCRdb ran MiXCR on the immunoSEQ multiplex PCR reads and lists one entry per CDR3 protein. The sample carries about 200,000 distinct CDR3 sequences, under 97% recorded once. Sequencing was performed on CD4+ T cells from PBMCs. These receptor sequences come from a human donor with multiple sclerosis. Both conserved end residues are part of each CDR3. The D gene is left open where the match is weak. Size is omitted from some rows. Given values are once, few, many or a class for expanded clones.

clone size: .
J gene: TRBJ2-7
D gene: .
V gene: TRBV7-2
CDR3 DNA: TGTGCCAGCAGCATCAGGGTATCCTACGAGCAGTACTTC
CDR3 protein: CASSIRVSYEQYF

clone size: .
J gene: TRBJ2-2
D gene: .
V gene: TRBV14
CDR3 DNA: TGTGCCAGCAGGGCGGCAGTGAACACCGGGGAGCTGTTTTTT
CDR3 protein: CASRAAVNTGELFF

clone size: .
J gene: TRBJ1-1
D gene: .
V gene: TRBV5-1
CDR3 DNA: TGCGCCAGCAGCTTACAGCCGGGCCCGGCGAACACTGAAGCTTTCTTT
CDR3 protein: CASSLQPGPANTEAFF

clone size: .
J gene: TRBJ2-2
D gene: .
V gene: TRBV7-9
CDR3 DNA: TGTGCCAGCAGCCATAGAACGGGACAATCGAACACCGGGGAGCTGTTTTTT
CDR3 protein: CASSHRTGQSNTGELFF

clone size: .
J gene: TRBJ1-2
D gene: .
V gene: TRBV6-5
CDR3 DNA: TGTGCCAGCAGTCGAAACAGGGAGGGCTATGGCTACACCTTC
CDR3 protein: CASSRNREGYGYTF

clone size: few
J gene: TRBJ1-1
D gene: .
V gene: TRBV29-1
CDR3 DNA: TGCAGCGTTCCAGGGAACACTGAAGCTTTCTTT
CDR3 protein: CSVPGNTEAFF

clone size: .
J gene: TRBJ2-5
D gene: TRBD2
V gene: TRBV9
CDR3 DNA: TGTGCCAGCAGCGGAGGACTAGCGGGGCAAGAGACCCAGTACTTC
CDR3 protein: CASSGGLAGQETQYF

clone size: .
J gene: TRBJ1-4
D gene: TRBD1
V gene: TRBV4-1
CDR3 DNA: TGCGCCAGCAGGAGGACAGGGACTAATGAAAAACTGTTTTTT
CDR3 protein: CASRRTGTNEKLFF

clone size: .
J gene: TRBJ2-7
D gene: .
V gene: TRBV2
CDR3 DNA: TGTGCCAGCAGACATCACGGCGAGCAGTACTTC
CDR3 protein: CASRHHGEQYF

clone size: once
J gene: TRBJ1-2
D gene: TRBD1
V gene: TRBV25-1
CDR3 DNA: TGTGCCAGCAGGACAGGGGCATATGGCTACACCTTC
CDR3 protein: CASRTGAYGYTF

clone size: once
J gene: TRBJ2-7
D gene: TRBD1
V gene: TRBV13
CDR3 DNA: TGTGCCAGCAGCCCGGGACAGGGGAGGCAGTACTTC
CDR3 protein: CASSPGQGRQYF

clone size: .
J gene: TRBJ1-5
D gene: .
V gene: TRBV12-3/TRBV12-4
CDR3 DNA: TGTGCCAGCACCAGGACAGTAAATCAGCCCCAGCATTTT
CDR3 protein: CASTRTVNQPQHF

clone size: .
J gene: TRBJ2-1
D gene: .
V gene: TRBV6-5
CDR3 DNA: TGTGCCAGCAGTTACTTCGGCCAGGGAATTCTCGTCGATGAGCAGTTCTTC
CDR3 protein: CASSYFGQGILVDEQFF

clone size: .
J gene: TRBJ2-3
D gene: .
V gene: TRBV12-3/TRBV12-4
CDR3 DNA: TGTGCCAGTTCATTTTCAAATACGCAGTATTTT
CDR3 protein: CASSFSNTQYF

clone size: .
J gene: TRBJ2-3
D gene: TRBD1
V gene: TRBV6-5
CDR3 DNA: TGTGCCAGCTCGGGACAGGGCCTAGATACGCAGTATTTT
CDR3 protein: CASSGQGLDTQYF

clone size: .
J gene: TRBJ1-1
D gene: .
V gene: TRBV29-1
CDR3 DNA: TGCAGCGTTGGGGAGCAGCGGGGCACTGAAGCTTTCTTT
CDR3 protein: CSVGEQRGTEAFF

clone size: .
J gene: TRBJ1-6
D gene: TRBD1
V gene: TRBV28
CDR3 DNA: TGTGCCAGCAGCCAGACAGGGGTCTCACCCCTCCACTTT
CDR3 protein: CASSQTGVSPLHF

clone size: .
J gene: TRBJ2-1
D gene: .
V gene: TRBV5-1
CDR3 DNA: TGCGCCAGCAGCTTCGGGGGACTCGACAATGAGCAGTTCTTC
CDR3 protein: CASSFGGLDNEQFF

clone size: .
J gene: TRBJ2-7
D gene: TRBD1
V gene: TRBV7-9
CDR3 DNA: TGTGCCAGCAGCCCCCAGACAGGGGAAGGCCACGAGCAGTACTTC
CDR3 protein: CASSPQTGEGHEQYF

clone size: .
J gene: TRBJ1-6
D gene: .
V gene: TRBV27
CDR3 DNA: TGTGCCAGCAGTTCCCCGTCCAGGGATAATTCACCCCTCCACTTT
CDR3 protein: CASSSPSRDNSPLHF

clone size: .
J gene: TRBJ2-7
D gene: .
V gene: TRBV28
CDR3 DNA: TGTGCCACCCGGGGGGCGCCTGAGCAGTACTTC
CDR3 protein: CATRGAPEQYF

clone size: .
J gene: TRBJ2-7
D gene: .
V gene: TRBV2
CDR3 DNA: TGTGCCACCCGGGCCGAGGTGGGGTACTCCTACGAGCAGTACTTC
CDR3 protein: CATRAEVGYSYEQYF

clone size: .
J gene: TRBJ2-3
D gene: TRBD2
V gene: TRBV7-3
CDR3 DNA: TGTGCCAGCAGACTGGGACTAGCGGGGAGAGATACGCAGTATTTT
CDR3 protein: CASRLGLAGRDTQYF

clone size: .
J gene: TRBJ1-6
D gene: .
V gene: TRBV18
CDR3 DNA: TGTGCCAGCTCAACTAACGCGGCCTCCCTAAATTCACCCCTCCACTTT
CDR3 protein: CASSTNAASLNSPLHF

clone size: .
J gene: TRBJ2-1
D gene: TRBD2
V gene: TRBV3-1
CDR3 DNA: TGTGCCAGCAGCCACGGGGATGAAGCGGGGGCTCGCCTCGGGCAGTTCTTC
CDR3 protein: CASSHGDEAGARLGQFF